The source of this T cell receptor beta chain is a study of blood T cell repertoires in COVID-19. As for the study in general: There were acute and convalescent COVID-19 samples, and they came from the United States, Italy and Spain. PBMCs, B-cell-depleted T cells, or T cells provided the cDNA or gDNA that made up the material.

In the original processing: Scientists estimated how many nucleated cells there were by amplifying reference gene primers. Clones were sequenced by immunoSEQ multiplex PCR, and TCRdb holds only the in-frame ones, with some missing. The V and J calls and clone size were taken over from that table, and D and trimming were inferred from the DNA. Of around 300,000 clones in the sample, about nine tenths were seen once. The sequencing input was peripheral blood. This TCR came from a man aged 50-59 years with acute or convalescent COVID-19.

This chain's CDR3 is CASSRTQDGYTF. The DNA of the CDR3 is TGTGCCAGCAGTCGCACACAGGATGGCTACACCTTC. V gene TRBV3-1 (or the pseudogene TRBV3-2) combines with J gene TRBJ1-2; possible D gene TRBD1, 5 bases. Per germline, CDR1 LGHDT and CDR2 YNNKEL (reference sequence). V shed 6 bases and J shed 6 bases, with 11 bases lying between them. This CDR3 is built from 12 residues.